This T cell receptor (beta chain) stems from a study of blood T cell repertoires in COVID-19. At the level of the study: COVID-19 samples collected from the United States, Italy and Spain covered acute and convalescent phases.

Produced via immunoSEQ multiplex PCR; TCRdb's table is partial and in-frame only. This table holds hundreds of thousands of clones, roughly 79% found once. Germline trimming cut 3 bases from V and 4 bases from J; bases unmatched to any gene: 7. CDR1 and CDR2 from the germline V gene are KGHSH and LQKENI. This CDR3 region has 15 residues. This chain links TRBV18 with TRBJ2-5, with 8 bases identical to TRBD1. This sequence originates from a woman of 80 years or more with acute or convalescent COVID-19. Sequenced material: peripheral blood. The CDR3 DNA reads as TGTGCCAGCTCACCTATGGGGACAGGAGGAGAGACCCAGTACTTC. It codes for CASSPMGTGGETQYF.